This T cell receptor beta chain stems from a study of T cell changes during pregnancy in multiple sclerosis. The method was immunoSEQ multiplex PCR; TCRdb's version includes in-frame clones alone and lacks a portion of them. The sample lists some 110,000 clones, around 90% seen once, with 1.6% in the top ten. This sequence originates from a female donor with multiple sclerosis, enrolled in a pregnancy study. The source material was peripheral blood, sampled after pregnancy.

CDR3 loop: CASSSQGHSTGNTIYF. The CDR3 region has the DNA TGTGCCAGCAGTTCCCAGGGACACTCTACAGGAAACACCATATATTTT. The chain joins TRBV6-6 to TRBJ1-3; possible D gene TRBD1, 6 bases. The CDR3 length is 16 residues. Trimming shortened V by 4 bases and J by 4 bases, and 17 bases separated the two germline ends. CDR1 is MNHNY and CDR2 is SVGAGI in the germline V gene (reference sequence).